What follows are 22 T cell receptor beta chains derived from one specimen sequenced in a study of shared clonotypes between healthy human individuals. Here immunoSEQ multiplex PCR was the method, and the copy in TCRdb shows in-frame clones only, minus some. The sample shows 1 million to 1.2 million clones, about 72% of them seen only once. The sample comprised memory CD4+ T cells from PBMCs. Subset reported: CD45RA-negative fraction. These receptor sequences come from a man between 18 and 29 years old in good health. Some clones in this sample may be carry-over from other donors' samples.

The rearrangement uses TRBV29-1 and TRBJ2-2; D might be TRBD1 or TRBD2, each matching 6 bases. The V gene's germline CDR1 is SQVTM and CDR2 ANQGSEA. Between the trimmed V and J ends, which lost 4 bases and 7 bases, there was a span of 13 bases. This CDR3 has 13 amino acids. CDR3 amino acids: CSVVGGFHGELFF. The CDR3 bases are TGCAGCGTTGTAGGGGGGTTCCACGGGGAGCTGTTTTTT.

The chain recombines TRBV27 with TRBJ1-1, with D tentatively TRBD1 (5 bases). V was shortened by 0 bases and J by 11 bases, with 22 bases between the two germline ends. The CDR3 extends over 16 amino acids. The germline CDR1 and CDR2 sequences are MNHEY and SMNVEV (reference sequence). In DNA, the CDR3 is TGTGCCAGCAGTTTATCGGCACTACGAGGGACGGTCGAGGCTTTCTTT. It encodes CASSLSALRGTVEAFF.

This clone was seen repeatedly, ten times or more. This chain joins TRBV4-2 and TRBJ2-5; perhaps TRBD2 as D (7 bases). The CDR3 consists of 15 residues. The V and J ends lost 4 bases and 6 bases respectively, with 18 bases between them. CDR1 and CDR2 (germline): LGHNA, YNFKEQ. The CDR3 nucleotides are TGTGCCAGCAGCCCGGACCAGGGAGGGGGGAAGACCCAGTACTTC. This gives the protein CASSPDQGGGKTQYF.

The CDR3 reads CAWSGDRARDEKLFF. CDR3 DNA sequence: TGTGCCTGGAGTGGGGACAGGGCACGGGATGAAAAACTGTTTTTT. J is TRBJ1-4 and V is TRBV30, with 9 nucleotides matching TRBD1. With 1 base clipped from V and 6 bases from J, the junction kept 6 bases outside the gene matches. CDR3 length: 15 amino acids. Looked up from germline, CDR1 is GTSNPN and CDR2 is SVGIG (reference sequence).

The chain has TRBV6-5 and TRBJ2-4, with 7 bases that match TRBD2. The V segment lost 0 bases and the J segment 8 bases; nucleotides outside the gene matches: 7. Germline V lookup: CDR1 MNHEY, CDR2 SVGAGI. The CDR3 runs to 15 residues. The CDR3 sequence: CASSYSTSGEDIQYF. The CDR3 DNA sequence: TGTGCCAGCAGTTACTCGACCAGCGGGGAGGACATTCAGTACTTC.

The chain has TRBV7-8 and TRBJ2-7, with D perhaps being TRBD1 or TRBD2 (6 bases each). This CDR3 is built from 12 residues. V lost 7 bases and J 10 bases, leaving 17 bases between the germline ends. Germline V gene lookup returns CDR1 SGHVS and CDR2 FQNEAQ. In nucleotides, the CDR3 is TGTGCCAGCACCCAGGGGCGGGATTTACAGTACTTC. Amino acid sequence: CASTQGRDLQYF.

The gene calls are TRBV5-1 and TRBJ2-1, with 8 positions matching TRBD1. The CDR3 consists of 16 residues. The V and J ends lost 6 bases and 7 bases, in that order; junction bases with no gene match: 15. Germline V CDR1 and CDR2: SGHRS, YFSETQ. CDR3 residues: CASTFPSLTGGNEQFF. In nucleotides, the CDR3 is TGCGCCAGCACTTTTCCCTCACTTACAGGGGGTAATGAGCAGTTCTTC.

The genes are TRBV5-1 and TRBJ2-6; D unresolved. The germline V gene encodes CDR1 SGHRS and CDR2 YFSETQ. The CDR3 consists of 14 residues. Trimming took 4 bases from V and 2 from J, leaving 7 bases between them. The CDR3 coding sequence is TGCGCCAGCAGCCCAAACGCTGGGGCCAACGTCCTGACTTTC. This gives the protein CASSPNAGANVLTF.

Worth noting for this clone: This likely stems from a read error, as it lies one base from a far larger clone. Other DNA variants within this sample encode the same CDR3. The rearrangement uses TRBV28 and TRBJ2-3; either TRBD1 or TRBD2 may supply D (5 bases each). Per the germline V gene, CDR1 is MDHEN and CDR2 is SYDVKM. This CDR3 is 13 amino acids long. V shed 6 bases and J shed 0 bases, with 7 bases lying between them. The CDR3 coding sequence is TGTGCCAGCAGCCGGGACAGCACAGATACGCAGTATTTT. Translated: CASSRDSTDTQYF.

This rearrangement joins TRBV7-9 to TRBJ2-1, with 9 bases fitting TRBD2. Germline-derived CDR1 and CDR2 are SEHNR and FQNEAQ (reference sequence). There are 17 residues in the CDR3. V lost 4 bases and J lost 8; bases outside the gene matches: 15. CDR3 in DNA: TGTGCCAGCAGCTCCCAGAGGAGCGGGGGGTGGGTAGATGAGCAGTTCTTC. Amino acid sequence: CASSSQRSGGWVDEQFF.

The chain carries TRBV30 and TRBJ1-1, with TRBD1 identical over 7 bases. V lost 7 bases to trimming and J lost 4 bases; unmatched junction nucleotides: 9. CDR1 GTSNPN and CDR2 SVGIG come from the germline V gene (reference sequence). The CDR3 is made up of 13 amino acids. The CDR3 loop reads CASKGASGTEAFF. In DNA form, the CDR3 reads TGTGCCTCCAAGGGGGCCTCGGGCACTGAAGCTTTCTTT.

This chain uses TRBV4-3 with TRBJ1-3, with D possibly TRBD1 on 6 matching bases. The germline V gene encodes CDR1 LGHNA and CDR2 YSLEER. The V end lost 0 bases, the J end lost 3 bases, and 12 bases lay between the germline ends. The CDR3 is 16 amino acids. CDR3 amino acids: CASSQDPGAIGNTIYF. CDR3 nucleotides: TGCGCCAGCAGCCAAGATCCGGGGGCGATTGGAAACACCATATATTTT.

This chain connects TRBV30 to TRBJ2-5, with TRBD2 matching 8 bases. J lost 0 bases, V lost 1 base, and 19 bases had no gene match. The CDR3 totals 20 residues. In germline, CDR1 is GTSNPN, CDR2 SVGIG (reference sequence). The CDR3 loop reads CAWSGPLSFTSGQDQETQYF. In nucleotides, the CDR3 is TGTGCCTGGAGTGGGCCTCTTTCCTTTACTAGCGGACAAGACCAAGAGACCCAGTACTTC.

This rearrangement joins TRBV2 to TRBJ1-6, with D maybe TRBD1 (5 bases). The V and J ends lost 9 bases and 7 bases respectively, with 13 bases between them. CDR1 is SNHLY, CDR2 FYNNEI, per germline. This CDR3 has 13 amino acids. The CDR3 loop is CARQATINSPLHF. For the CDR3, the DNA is TGTGCCAGACAGGCGACCATCAATTCACCCCTCCACTTT.

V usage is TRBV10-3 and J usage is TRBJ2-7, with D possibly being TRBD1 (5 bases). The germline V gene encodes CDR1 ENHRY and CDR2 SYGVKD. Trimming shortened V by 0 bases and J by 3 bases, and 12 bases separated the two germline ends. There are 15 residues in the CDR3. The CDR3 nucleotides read TGTGCCATCAGTGAGTCCCAGGGCGCGTTCTACGAGCAGTACTTC. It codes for CAISESQGAFYEQYF.

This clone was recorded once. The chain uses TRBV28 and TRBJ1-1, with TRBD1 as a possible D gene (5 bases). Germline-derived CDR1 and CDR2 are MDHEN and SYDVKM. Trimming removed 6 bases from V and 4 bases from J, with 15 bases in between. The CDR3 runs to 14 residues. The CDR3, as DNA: TGTGCCAGCAGCGTGGGGGGAACAAGCACTGAAGCTTTCTTT. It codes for CASSVGGTSTEAFF.

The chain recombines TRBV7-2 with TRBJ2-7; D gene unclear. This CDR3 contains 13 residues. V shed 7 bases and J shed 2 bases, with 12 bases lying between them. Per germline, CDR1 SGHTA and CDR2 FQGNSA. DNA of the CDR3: TGTGCCAGCACCCATCTTAGCCCCTACGAGCAGTACTTC. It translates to CASTHLSPYEQYF.

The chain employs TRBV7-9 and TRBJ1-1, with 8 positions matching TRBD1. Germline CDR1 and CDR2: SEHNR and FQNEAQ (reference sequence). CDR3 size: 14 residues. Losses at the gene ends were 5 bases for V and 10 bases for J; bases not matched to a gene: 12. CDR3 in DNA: TGTGCCAGCAGCGAAGGACAGGGACGGTGGGGAGCTTTCTTT. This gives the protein CASSEGQGRWGAFF.

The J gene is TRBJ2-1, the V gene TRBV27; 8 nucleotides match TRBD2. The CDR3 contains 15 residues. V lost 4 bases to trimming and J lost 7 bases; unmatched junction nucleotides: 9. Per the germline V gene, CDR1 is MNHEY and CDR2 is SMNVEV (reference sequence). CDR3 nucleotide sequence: TGTGCCAGCAGTTCCCAGCGGGAGCTAAAGAATGAGCAGTTCTTC. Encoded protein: CASSSQRELKNEQFF.

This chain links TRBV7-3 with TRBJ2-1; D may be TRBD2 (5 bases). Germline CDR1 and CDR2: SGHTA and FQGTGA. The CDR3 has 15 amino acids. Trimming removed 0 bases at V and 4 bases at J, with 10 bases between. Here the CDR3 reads CASSLTPGYYNEQFF. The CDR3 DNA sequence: TGTGCCAGCAGCTTAACCCCGGGGTATTACAATGAGCAGTTCTTC.

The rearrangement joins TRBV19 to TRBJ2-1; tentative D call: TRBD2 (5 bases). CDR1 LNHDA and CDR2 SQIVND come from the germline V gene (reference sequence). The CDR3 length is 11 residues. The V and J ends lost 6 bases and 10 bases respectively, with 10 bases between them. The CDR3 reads CASRRPGEQFF. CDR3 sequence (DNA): TGTGCCAGTAGAAGACCGGGGGAGCAGTTCTTC.

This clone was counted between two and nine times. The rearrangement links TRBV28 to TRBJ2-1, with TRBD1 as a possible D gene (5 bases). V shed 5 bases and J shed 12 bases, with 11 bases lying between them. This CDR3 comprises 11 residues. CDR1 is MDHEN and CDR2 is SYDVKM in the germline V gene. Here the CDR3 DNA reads TGTGCCAGCAGTCCGACAGAAGGGCAGTTCTTC. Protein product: CASSPTEGQFF.